This T cell receptor (beta chain) was found in a study of T cell responses to AZD1222 COVID-19 vaccine. The CDR3 extends over 15 amino acids. Germline CDR1 and CDR2: SGHNT and YYREEE (reference sequence). V gave up 3 bases and J gave up 6 bases; unmatched junction bases: 9. Sequenced by immunoSEQ multiplex PCR; TCRdb stores in-frame clones only, minus some. The data hold some 170,000 clones, with approximately 94% observed a single time. The source was peripheral blood, collected on day 0 of AZD1222 vaccination. The source is an adult in good health. This chain connects TRBV5-4 to TRBJ2-1; the match to TRBD1 covers 7 bases. The CDR3 coding sequence is TGTGCCAGCAGCTCAGCCGGGACAGCAGGCAATGAGCAGTTCTTC. Protein product: CASSSAGTAGNEQFF. Full variable domain (rest looked up from reference TRBV5-4 and TRBJ2-1): ETGVTQSPTHLIKTRGQQVTLRCSSQSGHNTVSWYQQALGQGPQFIFQYYREEENGRGNFPPRFSGLQFPNYSSELNVNALELDDSALYLCASSSAGTAGNEQFFGPGTRLTVL.